These T cell receptor beta chains were read from a single sample in a study of early T cells in non-severe SARS-CoV-2 infection. TCRdb called the 5' RACE reads again in MiXCR, with one record for every CDR3 protein. The sample includes tens of thousands of distinct CDR3 sequences, around 15% of them seen just once. Sequencing used whole blood. The receptors stem from an adult who was a healthcare worker with PCR-confirmed SARS-CoV-2 infection or an uninfected control (not recorded which). Each CDR3 is given with its conserved first and last residue. D genes are given only for firm matches. Rows may omit the clone size; those that give it use once, few, many or a size class.

v_call	d_call	clone_size	j_call	cdr3_nt	cdr3_aa
TRBV28	TRBD2	.	TRBJ2-1	TGTGCCAGCAGAAGGACTAGCGGGATCGATGAGCAGTTCTTC	CASRRTSGIDEQFF
TRBV7-9	.	few	TRBJ2-2	TGTGCCAGCAGCGCAACCGGGGAGCTGTTTTTT	CASSATGELFF
TRBV28	.	few	TRBJ1-6	TGTGCCAGCAGGGCGAATTTATCACCCCTCCACTTT	CASRANLSPLHF
TRBV9	.	many	TRBJ2-7	TGTGCCAGCAGCGTAGGACCCGGGGACTACGAGCAGTACTTC	CASSVGPGDYEQYF
TRBV3-1	.	.	TRBJ2-3	TGTGCCAGCTCTGATGGACTCCGCACAGATACGCAGTATTTT	CASSDGLRTDTQYF
TRBV30	TRBD1	.	TRBJ1-2	TGTGCCTGGAGCACAGGGGCGGTGGGCTACACCTTC	CAWSTGAVGYTF
TRBV9	.	few	TRBJ2-1	TGTGCCAGCAGCGTAGGGCTCTTGGATGAGCAGTTCTTC	CASSVGLLDEQFF
TRBV7-8	TRBD2	many	TRBJ2-4	TGTGCCAGCAGCTCCATCTCTAGCGGAGCCAAAAACATTCAGTACTTC	CASSSISSGAKNIQYF
TRBV5-1	TRBD2	.	TRBJ2-1	TGCGCCAGCAGCTTTTTGCTAGCGGGAAAGATGGGTGAGCAGTTCTTC	CASSFLLAGKMGEQFF
TRBV4-1	.	few	TRBJ2-7	TGCGCCAGCAGCTCCCGTGGGACGCCCAACCAAGGCGAGCAGTACTTC	CASSSRGTPNQGEQYF
TRBV6-6	.	once	TRBJ2-3	TGTGCCAGCAGCCCTGAGGCCAGCACAGATACGCAGTATTTT	CASSPEASTDTQYF
TRBV7-9	TRBD2	few	TRBJ2-7	TGTGCCAGCAGCTTAGCTGTAGCGGGAGTCTCCTACGAGCAGTACTTC	CASSLAVAGVSYEQYF
TRBV27	TRBD2	.	TRBJ2-1	TGTGCCAGCAGTTTCCGGGGGGATAATGAGCAGTTCTTC	CASSFRGDNEQFF
TRBV4-1	.	many	TRBJ1-1	TGCGCCAGCAGCCAACGAGGGTTTGAAGCTTTCTTT	CASSQRGFEAFF
TRBV30	.	few	TRBJ1-1	TGTGCCTGGAGTGGACCTGAAGCTTTCTTT	CAWSGPEAFF
TRBV12-3/TRBV12-4	.	.	TRBJ2-1	TGTGCCAGCAGCTCGTTTTTGTACAATGAGCAGTTCTTC	CASSSFLYNEQFF
TRBV3-1	.	.	TRBJ1-1	TGTGCCAGCAGCCCCAGGGGAAGGGACACTGAAGCTTTCTTT	CASSPRGRDTEAFF
TRBV10-2	.	many	TRBJ1-5	TGCGCCAGCAGTGAGCACGGGACACTACGTCCCCAGCATTTT	CASSEHGTLRPQHF
TRBV5-1	.	few	TRBJ1-1	TGCGCCAGCAGCCCCGGGTCAGCCAACACTGAAGCTTTCTTT	CASSPGSANTEAFF
TRBV29-1	TRBD1	.	TRBJ2-2	TGCAGCGTTGAGAGGACAGGCGAGAACACCGGGGAGCTGTTTTTT	CSVERTGENTGELFF
TRBV5-1	TRBD1	.	TRBJ2-1	TGCGCCAGCAGCTTGGGACAGGGGTCCTACAATGAGCAGTTCTTC	CASSLGQGSYNEQFF
TRBV20-1	.	.	TRBJ2-3	TGCAGTGCTGATACCCCCGCTATAAGCACAGATACGCAGTATTTT	CSADTPAISTDTQYF
TRBV7-9	.	.	TRBJ2-7	TGTGCCAGCAGCTTTGAGGACGAGCAGTACTTC	CASSFEDEQYF
TRBV29-1	.	.	TRBJ1-1	TGCAGCGTCGGACATACACCAGGGAACACTGAAGCTTTCTTT	CSVGHTPGNTEAFF
TRBV12-3/TRBV12-4	.	once	TRBJ1-4	TGTGCCAGCAGCGTAGGGGCAACTAATGAAAAACTGTTTTTT	CASSVGATNEKLFF
TRBV7-9	TRBD2	few	TRBJ2-1	TGTGCCAGCAGCTTAGGCGGGGGTGTGAATGAGCAGTTCTTC	CASSLGGGVNEQFF
TRBV7-3	.	few	TRBJ1-1	TGTGCCAGCAGCTTAGGGTCGCAGGGGTTAACTGAAGCTTTCTTT	CASSLGSQGLTEAFF
TRBV4-1	.	.	TRBJ2-2	TGCGCCAGCAGTCCCAACCTAGGGGCCCGGAACACCGGGGAGCTGTTTTTT	CASSPNLGARNTGELFF
TRBV29-1	.	few	TRBJ2-7	TGCAGCGTTGCGCAGGGGCTTTCTACCGAGCAGTACTTC	CSVAQGLSTEQYF
TRBV6-1	TRBD1	.	TRBJ1-2	TGTGCCAGCAGCCGGGACAGGGCTGTTGGCTACACCTTC	CASSRDRAVGYTF
TRBV29-1	.	.	TRBJ2-1	TGCAGCGTCGGTCCCGGGACACCCTACAATGAGCAGTTCTTC	CSVGPGTPYNEQFF
TRBV6-1	TRBD2	.	TRBJ2-1	TGTGCCAGCAGTGACCTAGCGGGATCTTGGAATGAGCAGTTCTTC	CASSDLAGSWNEQFF
TRBV6-5	TRBD1	.	TRBJ2-5	TGTGCCAGCAGCCCAGGACAGGGGCCTCAAGAGACCCAGTACTTC	CASSPGQGPQETQYF
TRBV27	TRBD1	many	TRBJ2-1	TGTGCCAGCAGTTACCCGGGACAGCATCACAATGAGCAGTTCTTC	CASSYPGQHHNEQFF
TRBV28	.	many	TRBJ2-7	TGTGCCAGCAGCCGTGGTCGGGACTACGAGCAGTACTTC	CASSRGRDYEQYF
TRBV20-1	.	few	TRBJ2-1	TGCAGTGCCCTAGGGTGGGTGAGCTCCTACAATGAGCAGTTCTTC	CSALGWVSSYNEQFF
TRBV28	TRBD1	.	TRBJ1-1	TGTGCCAGCAGTTTAACGACAGGGAGGGACACTGAAGCTTTCTTT	CASSLTTGRDTEAFF
TRBV27	.	few	TRBJ2-2	TGTGCCAGCAGTTTATCCGTAGGTCTGGGGACCGGGGAGCTGTTTTTT	CASSLSVGLGTGELFF
TRBV12-3/TRBV12-4	.	.	TRBJ2-7	TGTGCCAGCGGTCTTGAGGGCTACGAGCAGTACTTC	CASGLEGYEQYF
TRBV3-1	.	few	TRBJ1-5	TGTGCCAGCAGCCCTCCTCCTCCCGGGAAGCAGCCCCAGCATTTT	CASSPPPPGKQPQHF
TRBV28	.	few	TRBJ2-1	TGTGCCACTTCGTACAATGAGCAGTTCTTC	CATSYNEQFF
TRBV29-1	.	few	TRBJ2-3	TGCAGCTCCTCCGGGACTGCACGCACAGATACGCAGTATTTT	CSSSGTARTDTQYF
TRBV12-3/TRBV12-4	.	.	TRBJ1-2	TGTGCCAGCAGTTTAAGGACGGAATTCTATGGCTACACCTTC	CASSLRTEFYGYTF
TRBV11-2	.	many	TRBJ2-1	TGTGCCAGCAGCTGGGGGGAAGAGCAGTTCTTC	CASSWGEEQFF
TRBV21-1	.	.	TRBJ2-1	TGTGCCAGCAGCTCCAAGGGGACTAGCGGGAGTGAATGCCACAATGAGCAGTTCTTC	CASSSKGTSGSECHNEQFF
TRBV20-1	TRBD1	.	TRBJ1-1	TGCAGTGCTCGACTGGACAGGGGGCTCGGAGCTTTCTTT	CSARLDRGLGAFF
TRBV13	.	.	TRBJ1-5	TGTGCCAGCAGCTGGACCGGGACGAAAATAAAAAAACATAGCAATCAGCCCCAGCATTTT	CASSWTGTKIKKHSNQPQHF
TRBV18	.	many	TRBJ1-5	TGTGCCAGCTCATTTCCTGGGGGGAATCAGCCCCAGCATTTT	CASSFPGGNQPQHF
TRBV28	TRBD1	few	TRBJ2-7	TGTGCCAGTCGTGGGAGAGGACAGGGGGCGGGTGAGCAGTACTTC	CASRGRGQGAGEQYF
TRBV2	.	many	TRBJ1-5	TGTGCCAGCAAGGGGTATAGCAATCAGCCCCAGCATTTT	CASKGYSNQPQHF
TRBV7-8	TRBD2	.	TRBJ2-1	TGTGCCAGCAGACTAGATCCGGGACTAGGTCGCAGTGAGCAGTTCTTC	CASRLDPGLGRSEQFF
TRBV12-3/TRBV12-4	.	.	TRBJ2-7	TGTGCCAGCAGTCCAAAGGGGGTACCTTTTTACGAGCAGTACTTC	CASSPKGVPFYEQYF
TRBV29-1	TRBD1	few	TRBJ2-3	TGCAGCGTTGGGCCGACAGGGGAGAGAGGAGATACGCAGTATTTT	CSVGPTGERGDTQYF
TRBV10-1	.	.	TRBJ1-2	TGCGCCAGCAGTCCCGGACGGCCGACCGGCTACACCTTC	CASSPGRPTGYTF